A single sample gave rise to the 29 T cell receptor beta chains below, sequenced in a study of vaccination effects on CD4 cells after COVID-19. Their cognate antigens are unknown. The repertoire was sequenced with immunoSEQ multiplex PCR; TCRdb's copy has only in-frame clones and lacks some. The data hold about 37,000 clones, with around 79% observed a single time. Investigators separated out CD4+ T cells once approximately 11 days of culture had passed. Sequences were derived from CD4+ T cells from PBMCs cultured without peptide, sampled before COVID-19 vaccination. The receptors were sampled from a human donor who received a COVID-19 vaccine.

The V gene is TRBV7-2, the J gene TRBJ1-1; a possible D gene is TRBD1 (6 bases). Per germline, CDR1 SGHTA and CDR2 FQGNSA. This CDR3 comprises 14 residues. Trimming left V 1 base short and J 4 bases short, with 10 bases between. The CDR3 DNA reads as TGTGCCAGCAGCTTAGAGGGGGGAATCACTGAAGCTTTCTTT. Translated, it gives CASSLEGGITEAFF.

The chain recombines TRBV12-3 or TRBV12-4 with TRBJ1-2, with D possibly being TRBD1 (5 bases). V shed 5 bases and J shed 8 bases, with 9 bases lying between them. This CDR3 contains 11 residues. CDR3 sequence reads: CASSPGTGYTF. For the CDR3, the DNA is TGTGCCAGCAGTCCAGGGACGGGCTACACCTTC.

The chain links TRBV10-2 to TRBJ2-7; D is ambiguous. The V and J ends lost 8 bases and 5 bases respectively, with 16 bases between them. The CDR3 has 13 amino acids. Looked up from germline, CDR1 is WSHSY and CDR2 is SAAADI. CDR3 DNA sequence: TGCGCCAGCCTAGACTGGGGTATGGACGAGCAGTACTTC. It yields the protein CASLDWGMDEQYF.

The V and J genes are TRBV7-9 and TRBJ1-4; D gene ambiguous. V was pared by 3 bases and J by 5 bases, with 7 bases between. The CDR3 is 13 amino acids. The germline V gene has CDR1 SEHNR and CDR2 FQNEAQ (reference sequence). CDR3: CASSFGGNEKLFF. The DNA for the CDR3 is TGTGCCAGCAGCTTCGGCGGGAATGAAAAACTGTTTTTT.

This chain links TRBV15 with TRBJ2-5; D is uncertain. Looked up from germline, CDR1 is LNHNV and CDR2 is YYDKDF (reference sequence). The germline V and J ends were trimmed by 5 bases and 5 bases, with 12 bases remaining between them. This CDR3 region has 13 residues. CDR3 loop: CATSRDRPETQYF. The CDR3 DNA sequence: TGTGCCACCAGCCGCGACCGTCCGGAGACCCAGTACTTC.

The rearrangement joins TRBV28 to TRBJ2-6; unclear D gene. V was shortened by 3 bases and J by 0 bases, with 15 bases between the two germline ends. Germline CDR1 and CDR2: MDHEN and SYDVKM. CDR3 length equals 18 residues. The DNA for the CDR3 is TGTGCCAGCAGTTTGTCACAAACCCTACTCTCTGGGGCCAACGTCCTGACTTTC. It specifies CASSLSQTLLSGANVLTF. Supplemented by reference TRBV28 and TRBJ2-6, the full variable domain reads DVKVTQSSRYLVKRTGEKVFLECVQDMDHENMFWYRQDPGLGLRLIYFSYDVKMKEKGDIPEGYSVSREKKERFSLILESASTNQTSMYLCASSLSQTLLSGANVLTFGAGSRLTVL.

The rearrangement uses TRBV25-1 and TRBJ2-1; maybe TRBD1 (5 bases). The CDR3 has 12 residues. Trimming left V 6 bases short and J 9 bases short, with 12 bases between. Per the germline V gene, CDR1 is MGHDK and CDR2 is SYGVNS. As DNA, the CDR3 is TGTGCCAGCAGACAGGTCGGCGGTGAGCAGTTCTTC. Residues: CASRQVGGEQFF.

The J gene is TRBJ2-2, the V gene TRBV6-6, with D hard to call. Germline CDR1 is MNHNY and CDR2 is SVGAGI (reference sequence). V was pared by 2 bases and J by 8 bases, with 6 bases between. CDR3 length equals 12 residues. CDR3 sequence: CASSYKGGELFF. The CDR3 nucleotides read TGTGCCAGCAGTTACAAGGGAGGGGAGCTGTTTTTT.

The V and J genes are TRBV3-1 (or the pseudogene TRBV3-2) and TRBJ2-7; D perhaps matches TRBD1 (6 bases). Germline CDR1 LGHDT, CDR2 YNNKEL (reference sequence). The CDR3 sequence is 13 residues long. The V end was cut by 5 bases, the J end by 4 bases, with 12 bases between. In DNA, the CDR3 is TGTGCCAGCAGCTCCGGGACACGATACGAGCAGTACTTC. It yields the protein CASSSGTRYEQYF.

J is TRBJ2-1 and V is TRBV5-5, with 14 positions matching TRBD2. V was clipped by 0 bases and J by 6 bases; unmatched bases: 2. Germline V gene data show CDR1 as SGHKS and CDR2 as YYEKEE (reference sequence). The CDR3 is made up of 16 amino acids. DNA of the CDR3: TGTGCCAGCAGCTTGGGGACTAGCGGGGGGTTCAATGAGCAGTTCTTC. Amino acids: CASSLGTSGGFNEQFF.

The J gene is TRBJ1-4, the V gene TRBV27; the D is unclear. Germline V gene lookup returns CDR1 MNHEY and CDR2 SMNVEV (reference sequence). The germline V and J ends were trimmed by 0 bases and 2 bases, with 19 bases remaining between them. This CDR3 region has 19 residues. In DNA form, the CDR3 reads TGTGCCAGCAGTTTATCGCGGGGAAGAAGGTTGGGGACTAATGAAAAACTGTTTTTT. Translated, it gives CASSLSRGRRLGTNEKLFF.

This clone showed up just a few times. The V gene is TRBV10-3, the J gene TRBJ2-7; D ambiguous. Trimming took 4 bases from V and 2 from J, leaving 3 bases between them. The CDR3 contains 11 residues. Germline V lookup: CDR1 ENHRY, CDR2 SYGVKD. The CDR3 sequence is CAISGAYEQYF. The DNA of the CDR3 is TGTGCCATCAGTGGTGCCTACGAGCAGTACTTC.

The V and J genes are TRBV15 and TRBJ1-2; 7 bases map to TRBD1. Germline V gene lookup returns CDR1 LNHNV and CDR2 YYDKDF (reference sequence). The V segment lost 0 bases and the J segment 8 bases; nucleotides outside the gene matches: 6. The length of the CDR3 is 14 residues. Here the CDR3 reads CATSRDRGGWGYTF. The CDR3 coding sequence is TGTGCCACCAGCAGAGATAGAGGGGGCTGGGGCTACACCTTC.

The chain combines TRBV12-3 or TRBV12-4 with TRBJ2-7; no firm D call. Trimming removed 6 bases at V and 4 bases at J, with 10 bases between. The CDR3 spans 12 residues. CDR3 protein: CASSSPMYEQYF. Written as DNA, the CDR3 is TGTGCCAGCAGCTCCCCTATGTACGAGCAGTACTTC.

This clone was detected a few times. In DNA, the CDR3 is TGTGCCAGTAAAGTCGGGGGGCTCAATCAGCCCCAGCATTTT. Encoded protein: CASKVGGLNQPQHF. The chain joins TRBV19 to TRBJ1-5; possibly TRBD1 for D (6 bases). V was shortened by 7 bases and J by 3 bases, with 13 bases between the two germline ends. The CDR3 has 14 amino acids. From germline, CDR1 is LNHDA and CDR2 SQIVND (reference sequence).

The chain joins TRBV18 to TRBJ1-1; D is uncertain. This CDR3 is 14 amino acids long. V was clipped by 1 base and J by 4 bases, with 10 bases between them. The germline gives CDR1 KGHSH, CDR2 LQKENI. The CDR3 is CASSPLVVGTEAFF. The DNA of the CDR3 is TGTGCCAGCTCACCACTCGTTGTCGGCACTGAAGCTTTCTTT.

The V and J genes are TRBV6-7 and TRBJ2-3; TRBD1 is a possible D gene (6 bases). TRBV6-7 carries the ORF label, with uncertain function. Trimming stripped 6 bases from V and 1 base from J, with 11 bases between. This CDR3 region has 14 residues. The CDR3 protein is CASSQGSGTDTQYF. In nucleotides, the CDR3 is TGTGCCAGCAGCCAGGGGTCGGGCACAGATACGCAGTATTTT.

This sequence joins TRBV29-1 and TRBJ1-2; D is uncertain. CDR3 size: 12 residues. V lost 5 bases and J 4 bases, leaving 11 bases between the germline ends. Per the germline V gene, CDR1 is SQVTM and CDR2 is ANQGSEA. CDR3 DNA: TGCAGCGTTAGTCAGGTTGTCTATGGCTACACCTTC. Encoded protein: CSVSQVVYGYTF.

This rearrangement joins TRBV6-5 to TRBJ1-2; D not resolved. The germline V gene encodes CDR1 MNHEY and CDR2 SVGAGI. The CDR3 contains 14 residues. The V end was cut by 0 bases, the J end by 4 bases, with 9 bases between. CDR3 in amino acids: CASSYSPGPYGYTF. In DNA, the CDR3 is TGTGCCAGCAGTTACTCCCCAGGCCCCTATGGCTACACCTTC.

Here the CDR3 reads CASSSTDRRTGELFF. CDR3 bases: TGTGCCAGCAGCTCGACCGACAGGCGCACCGGGGAGCTGTTTTTT. The V gene is TRBV5-4, the J gene TRBJ2-2; a weak D match, TRBD1 (6 bases). V lost 3 bases and J lost 4, with 13 bases in between. This CDR3 contains 15 residues. Per the germline V gene, CDR1 is SGHNT and CDR2 is YYREEE (reference sequence).

The rearrangement uses TRBV30 and TRBJ1-6; TRBD1 might be the D (6 bases). CDR3 size: 13 residues. The V end was cut by 0 bases, the J end by 15 bases, with 15 bases between. Germline assignment: CDR1 GTSNPN and CDR2 SVGIG (reference sequence). In DNA form, the CDR3 reads TGTGCCTGGAGTGTAATAGGGAGAGGGGGCCTCCACTTT. Translation gives CAWSVIGRGGLHF.

The chain has TRBV5-4 and TRBJ2-5, with D possibly matching TRBD2 (6 bases). The germline V gene has CDR1 SGHNT and CDR2 YYREEE (reference sequence). This CDR3 is 13 amino acids long. Trimming took off 4 bases at V and 4 bases at J, with 11 bases between the two ends. The CDR3 reads CASSLGGGETQYF. The CDR3, as DNA: TGTGCCAGCAGCCTGGGGGGTGGAGAGACCCAGTACTTC.

This chain links TRBV13 with TRBJ2-7; D is unclear. The CDR3 has 16 residues. The V gene's germline CDR1 is PRHDT and CDR2 FYEKMQ (reference sequence). V lost 5 bases and J lost 3, with 20 bases in between. CDR3 residues: CASSPTRYSDVYEQYF. The CDR3 DNA follows: TGTGCCAGCAGCCCTACAAGATACTCCGACGTCTACGAGCAGTACTTC. Filled out from reference TRBV13 and TRBJ2-7, the complete variable domain reads AAGVIQSPRHLIKEKRETATLKCYPIPRHDTVYWYQQGPGQDPQFLISFYEKMQSDKGSIPDRFSAQQFSDYHSELNMSSLELGDSALYFCASSPTRYSDVYEQYFGPGTRLTVT.

This chain uses TRBV2 with TRBJ2-3; 12 bases fit TRBD1. The CDR3 length is 17 residues. Trimming removed 4 bases from V and 7 bases from J; junction bases left unmatched: 12. From germline, CDR1 is SNHLY and CDR2 FYNNEI. In DNA, the CDR3 is TGTGCCAGCAGTGCGGGGCGGGGGACAGGGGGCAGAAATACGCAGTATTTT. Residues: CASSAGRGTGGRNTQYF. Filled out from reference TRBV2 and TRBJ2-3, the complete variable domain reads EPEVTQTPSHQVTQMGQEVILRCVPISNHLYFYWYRQILGQKVEFLVSFYNNEISEKSEIFDDQFSVERPDGSNFTLKIRSTKLEDSAMYFCASSAGRGTGGRNTQYFGPGTRLTVL.

The rearrangement uses TRBV15 and TRBJ2-7; weak D call: TRBD2 (6 bases). The V gene lost 1 base and the J gene lost 4 bases, with 11 bases spanning the gap. This CDR3 is built from 14 residues. Germline CDR1 LNHNV, CDR2 YYDKDF (reference sequence). The CDR3 bases are TGTGCCACCAGCAGAGGCGGGGTAAGGTACGAGCAGTACTTC. Translated, it gives CATSRGGVRYEQYF.

The CDR3, as DNA: TGTGCCAGCAGCGAAGCCCACTTACCCGGAAATGAGCAGTTCTTC. It codes for CASSEAHLPGNEQFF. This rearrangement joins TRBV7-9 to TRBJ2-1; no clear D. Germline V gene sequence: CDR1 SEHNR, CDR2 FQNEAQ (reference sequence). This CDR3 has 15 amino acids. Deletions cut 5 bases from V and 7 bases from J, with 18 bases between. The variable domain in full, with the rest retrieved from reference TRBV7-9 and TRBJ2-1, is DTGVSQNPRHKITKRGQNVTFRCDPISEHNRLYWYRQTLGQGPEFLTYFQNEAQLEKSRLLSDRFSAERPKGSFSTLEIQRTEQGDSAMYLCASSEAHLPGNEQFFGPGTRLTVL.

The gene calls are TRBV9 and TRBJ2-7, with TRBD1 matching over 9 bases. The junction had 6 bases not matched to a gene; V was cut back by 0 bases and J by 2 bases. CDR3 size: 16 residues. Germline lookup yields CDR1 SGDLS and CDR2 YYNGEE. CDR3 sequence reads: CASSVEAGQGAYEQYF. Here the CDR3 DNA reads TGTGCCAGCAGCGTAGAAGCGGGACAGGGTGCCTACGAGCAGTACTTC.

The J gene is TRBJ2-1, the V gene TRBV24-1; 14 nucleotides align to TRBD2. Germline trimming cut 3 bases from V and 4 bases from J; bases unmatched to any gene: 4. The CDR3 is 17 residues long. Germline CDR1 and CDR2: KGHDR and SFDVKD. The DNA for the CDR3 is TGTGCCACCAGTGATGGACTAGCGGGAGGTGGATACAATGAGCAGTTCTTC. This encodes CATSDGLAGGGYNEQFF.

The chain is built from TRBV25-1 and TRBJ1-1; maybe TRBD1 (5 bases). CDR1 MGHDK and CDR2 SYGVNS come from the germline V gene. There are 16 residues in the CDR3. Trimming left V 1 base short and J 4 bases short, with 16 bases between. The CDR3 region has the DNA TGTGCCAGCAGTGAATTTTCGGGGGGTCGAAGCACTGAAGCTTTCTTT. Translating it yields CASSEFSGGRSTEAFF.